This TCR beta chain stems from a study of blood T cell repertoires in COVID-19. Study at large: PBMCs, B-cell-depleted T cells, or T cells provided the cDNA or gDNA that made up the material.

Followed over time, Seattle patients had been enrolled while infection was active. The CDR3 contains 14 residues. The germline gives CDR1 SNHLY, CDR2 FYNNEI. V was shortened by 6 bases and J by 4 bases, with 15 bases between the two germline ends. Sequencing was performed with immunoSEQ multiplex PCR; in TCRdb, only in-frame clones are kept and a portion is missing. This sample yields hundreds of thousands of clones, of which more than 80% are seen a single time; around 1.3% belongs to the top ten. Sequences were obtained from peripheral blood. This TCR derives from a woman in her 30s with COVID-19, enrolled during active disease. V is TRBV2 and J is TRBJ1-1, with D maybe TRBD1 (6 bases). CDR3 in DNA: TGTGCCAGCAGGGGTCACGGCAGGGGCACTGAAGCTTTCTTT. Translated, it gives CASRGHGRGTEAFF.